This T cell receptor (beta chain) was identified during a study of technical replicates of blood from a handful of donors. CDR1 is MGHDK, CDR2 SYGVNS, per germline. This CDR3 contains 14 residues. Unmatched junction bases numbered 0, after V lost 1 base and J lost 4 bases. Using immunoSEQ multiplex PCR, the repertoire was profiled, and TCRdb retains in-frame clones only, with some absent. Of fewer than 60,000 clones in the sample, roughly 95% were seen once. The chain combines TRBV25-1 with TRBJ2-2, with 7 bases that match TRBD2. The clonotype comes from a human donor in good health. Some clones in this sample may be carry-over from other donors' samples. Sequenced sample: PBMCs. Here the CDR3 reads CASSEWGGTGELFF. DNA of the CDR3: TGTGCCAGCAGTGAATGGGGGGGCACCGGGGAGCTGTTTTTT. The entire variable domain, with the rest obtained from reference TRBV25-1 and TRBJ2-2, is as follows: EADIYQTPRYLVIGTGKKITLECSQTMGHDKMYWYQQDPGMELHLIHYSYGVNSTEKGDLSSESTVSRIRTEHFPLTLESARPSHTSQYLCASSEWGGTGELFFGEGSRLTVL.